This T cell receptor beta chain was sequenced for a study of CD8 T cells in Susac syndrome. V dropped 3 bases and J dropped 2 bases, with 12 bases sitting between them. CDR3 length: 14 amino acids. Looked up from germline, CDR1 is SGDLS and CDR2 is YYNGEE. A quantity of about 0.5 to 1 ug RNA underwent reverse transcription using random hexamers. TCRdb called the immunoSEQ multiplex PCR reads again in MiXCR, with one record for every CDR3 protein. The profile shows hundreds of thousands of distinct CDR3 sequences, about 85% of them singletons. Sequencing of TCR beta covered CD8+ and CD4+ T cells obtained from blood.

Sequenced sample: CD8+ T cells from PBMCs. The source is a human donor with multiple sclerosis. The chain joins TRBV9 to TRBJ2-7, with D perhaps TRBD1 (6 bases). CDR3 in DNA: TGTGCCAGCAGCGCCCGGGACAACCCCTACGAGCAGTACTTC. It yields the protein CASSARDNPYEQYF.